This paragraph reports one TCR beta chain. CD45RO/CCR7/CD25/CD127/CD95/CD27 separated CD4+ naive, central memory, regulatory and stem cell-like memory cells by sorting. Each sorted population was over 98% pure. Isolated RNA was reverse transcribed in full, so expressed TCRB transcripts were sequenced. Around 3.5 million reads on average were seen across naive, central memory and regulatory T cell samples. TCRdb's copy holds only in-frame clones and misses some; the assay was immunoSEQ multiplex PCR. The sample has 250,000 to 400,000 clones, 14% seen once. The data belong to a study of beta chain features in type 1 diabetes. Study-level information: Healthy donors resembled patients in age, gender and cell yields.

The germline V gene encodes CDR1 SGHTA and CDR2 FQGNSA. J lost 4 bases, V lost 5 bases, and 10 bases had no gene match. The CDR3 contains 16 residues. V and J are TRBV7-2 and TRBJ1-4; 7 nucleotides align to TRBD1. The sequenced sample was central memory CD4+ T cells from blood. This receptor was obtained from a young man in good health. The CDR3 here is CASSLDRVGHNEKLFF. In nucleotides, the CDR3 is TGTGCCAGCAGCCTCGACAGGGTCGGGCATAATGAAAAACTGTTTTTT.